The 5 T cell receptor beta chains in this list originate from one sample, sequenced in a study of regulatory T cells in long-lasting Graves disease. Researchers made TCR beta libraries by using iRepertoire HTBI primers and running Arm-PCR on CDR3 regions. One entry per CDR3 protein, called by TCRdb with MiXCR from the multiplex PCR reads. This table holds a few hundred thousand distinct CDR3 sequences, about 25% found once. Described time point: persistent/refractory GD, antithyroid drugs over 5 years with positive TRAb. RNA extracted from PBMCs served as the sequencing template. Sequencing was performed on peripheral blood mononuclear cells (PBMCs), taken when the disease was refractory, from a patient treated with antithyroid drugs. The source is a female donor with Graves disease.

This clonotype was recorded many times. The rearrangement joins TRBV28 to TRBJ2-5; D gene ambiguous. Trimming took off 3 bases at V and 6 bases at J, with 5 bases between the two ends. This CDR3 is built from 11 residues. Germline CDR1 MDHEN, CDR2 SYDVKM. Here the CDR3 reads CASSFGKTQYF. The CDR3 DNA follows: TGTGCCAGCAGTTTTGGCAAGACCCAGTACTTC.

V and J are TRBV4-1 and TRBJ1-1; D gene unclear. CDR3 length: 14 residues. The germline V and J ends were trimmed by 4 bases and 1 base, with 10 bases remaining between them. CDR1 MGHRA and CDR2 YSYEKL come from the germline V gene. The CDR3: CASSPSAGNTEAFF. Here the CDR3 DNA reads TGCGCCAGCAGCCCCTCGGCGGGGAACACTGAAGCTTTCTTT.

The table lists this clonotype with many counts. The V gene is TRBV29-1, the J gene TRBJ1-1; D uncertain. With 5 bases removed from V and 0 bases from J, the gap between germline ends came to 16 bases. Germline CDR1 SQVTM, CDR2 ANQGSEA. This CDR3 is built from 15 residues. The CDR3 DNA reads TGCAGCGTTAGAAGAGCTATAGGTATGAACACTGAAGCTTTCTTT. The encoded protein is CSVRRAIGMNTEAFF.

This chain uses TRBV14 with TRBJ1-2; the match to TRBD1 covers 8 bases. CDR3 length: 15 residues. The V segment lost 4 bases and the J segment 4 bases; nucleotides outside the gene matches: 8. Germline V gives CDR1 SGHDN, CDR2 FVKESK. The CDR3 spells CASSPLDRAPYGYTF. CDR3 nucleotide sequence: TGTGCCAGCAGCCCCCTGGACAGGGCCCCCTATGGCTACACCTTC.

There are a few counts of this clonotype. The gene calls are TRBV20-1 and TRBJ1-5; D is undetermined. Trimming shortened V by 6 bases and J by 3 bases, and 12 bases separated the two germline ends. The length of the CDR3 is 13 residues. Germline assignment: CDR1 DFQATT and CDR2 SNEGSKA (reference sequence). Here the CDR3 DNA reads TGCAGTGCCCTAAACAATTACAATCAGCCCCAGCATTTT. It translates to CSALNNYNQPQHF.